This T cell receptor (beta chain) appears in the sequencing data of a study of shared clonotypes between healthy human individuals. General observations from the study: Larger estimated richness was generally seen in naive subsets than in memory subsets.

CDR1 SEHNR and CDR2 FQNEAQ come from the germline V gene (reference sequence). V was cut by 4 bases and J by 7 bases, with 11 bases left in between. This CDR3 comprises 13 residues. Negatively enriched CD4+ T cells were divided by CD45RA into naive and memory. On this clone itself: Antigen specificity is unknown.

The table came from immunoSEQ multiplex PCR; TCRdb's copy has only in-frame clones and leaves some out. Of roughly 2.4 million clones in the sample, nearly 97% are singletons; the top ten hold roughly 0.13%. What was sequenced was naive CD4+ T cells sorted from blood. Subset of the sample: CD45RA+ positively selected. The V gene is TRBV7-9, the J gene TRBJ1-5; D is possibly TRBD1 (6 bases). This receptor was taken from a man between 18 and 35 years old in good health. Written as DNA, the CDR3 is TGTGCCAGCAGCTCAAGGACAGACCAGCCCCAGCATTTT. It codes for CASSSRTDQPQHF.